This T cell receptor beta chain stems from a study of OX40 agonist ivuxolimab in advanced cancers. The data were produced by immunoSEQ multiplex PCR, yet TCRdb's version contains in-frame clones alone and is incomplete. The table shows under 80,000 clones, with about 86% occurring only once. Germline trimming cut 5 bases from V and 4 bases from J; bases unmatched to any gene: 10. Per germline, CDR1 SGHDN and CDR2 FVKESK. The CDR3 extends over 15 amino acids. Any history of autoimmune disease or systemic immunosuppression disqualified patients. This sequence joins TRBV14 and TRBJ1-1; 7 nucleotides line up with TRBD1. Specimen: CD4+ or CD8+ T cells sorted from blood, collected in a trial of the OX40 agonist ivuxolimab. The receptor was isolated from an adult with an advanced solid tumor such as melanoma, head and neck, liver or kidney cancer. CDR3 loop: CASSFLDRDSTEAFF. The CDR3 coding sequence is TGTGCCAGCAGCTTTCTCGACAGGGATAGCACTGAAGCTTTCTTT.